A selection of T cell receptor beta chains follows, all from one sample in a study of T cell changes during pregnancy in multiple sclerosis. TCRdb's table, derived via immunoSEQ multiplex PCR, lists solely in-frame clones and lacks some. The sample has under 50,000 clones; 70% to 90% are singletons. The material was CD4+ T cells from peripheral blood mononuclear cells, obtained before pregnancy. These receptors were obtained from a female donor with multiple sclerosis, enrolled in a pregnancy study. CDR3s include the opening cysteine and the closing phenylalanine or tryptophan. Fields, in order: J gene, D gene, V gene, clone size, CDR3 DNA, CDR3 protein. The D gene is left open where the match is weak. Clone sizes are given selectively: once, few, many, or a class where the clone is expanded.

>TRBJ2-2|NA|TRBV5-1|NA
TGCGCCAGCAGCTTGGCCCATCTGCGGGGATCGAACACCGGGGAGCTGTTTTTT
CASSLAHLRGSNTGELFF
>TRBJ2-7|TRBD2|TRBV5-1|NA
TGCGCCAGCAGCTTGGGACTAGCCAGGAGCTCCTACGAGCAGTACTTC
CASSLGLARSSYEQYF
>TRBJ2-2|TRBD2|TRBV9|NA
TGTGCCAGCAGCGTAGGGCGGGGGGCCGGGGAGCTGTTTTTT
CASSVGRGAGELFF
>TRBJ1-3|TRBD1|TRBV4-2|NA
TGTGCCAGCAGCCAAGAACAGGGGTTCTCTGGAAACACCATATATTTT
CASSQEQGFSGNTIYF
>TRBJ1-1|NA|TRBV30|NA
TGTGCCTGGAGTAAAACAATGAACACTGAAGCTTTCTTT
CAWSKTMNTEAFF
>TRBJ1-1|NA|TRBV19|NA
TGTGCCAGTAGTAGAAGGGGGAACACTGAAGCTTTCTTT
CASSRRGNTEAFF
>TRBJ1-1|TRBD1|TRBV2|once
TGTGCCAGCAGTGCCCCTTTGACAGGGCTGTCTGAAGCTTTCTTT
CASSAPLTGLSEAFF
>TRBJ1-1|NA|TRBV6-6|NA
TGTGCCAGCAGTTACTCTCAGAACACTGAAGCTTTCTTT
CASSYSQNTEAFF
>TRBJ1-2|TRBD1|TRBV10-3|NA
TGTGCCATCCAGGGACAGGGGGCTGACTACACCTTC
CAIQGQGADYTF
>TRBJ2-3|NA|TRBV19|NA
TGTGCCAGTAGGGATAGGCCAGGGTCTGTCGGTACGCAGTATTTT
CASRDRPGSVGTQYF
>TRBJ2-4|TRBD2|TRBV28|NA
TGTGCCAGCAGTTCCCTGACTAGCGGGGGGGCCCCAGCCAAAAACATTCAGTACTTC
CASSSLTSGGAPAKNIQYF
>TRBJ2-1|NA|TRBV11-2|NA
TGTGCCAGCAGCTTAGAAGAAGGGGTGGGGTACAATGAGCAGTTCTTC
CASSLEEGVGYNEQFF
>TRBJ2-1|NA|TRBV7-6|NA
TGTGCCAGCAGCTTAGAAGGGGGGGTGGTCTACAATGAGCAGTTCTTC
CASSLEGGVVYNEQFF
>TRBJ2-7|TRBD1|TRBV6-5|NA
TGTGCCAGCACAGGCAGGGGGACGTACGAGCAGTACTTC
CASTGRGTYEQYF
>TRBJ2-2|NA|TRBV7-8|NA
TGTGCCAGCAGCAGAGGGTCCGGAGGCACCGGGGAGCTGTTTTTT
CASSRGSGGTGELFF
>TRBJ2-5|NA|TRBV6-5|NA
TGTGCCACCGCCGGAGGCCAAGAGACCCAGTACTTC
CATAGGQETQYF
>TRBJ2-2|TRBD1|TRBV18|NA
TGTGCCAGCTCAGACGACAGGGGGATCACCGGGGAGCTGTTTTTT
CASSDDRGITGELFF
>TRBJ2-2|NA|TRBV18|NA
TGTGCCAGCTCACCACAGTGGACAAAAACCGGGGAGCTGTTTTTT
CASSPQWTKTGELFF
>TRBJ2-2|TRBD2|TRBV6-6|NA
TGTGCCAGCCTCAGCGGGGGGGCCTCCGGGGAGCTGTTTTTT
CASLSGGASGELFF
>TRBJ1-6|TRBD1|TRBV2|NA
TGTGCCAGCAGTGAATTGGGACAGGGGAATTCACCCCTCCACTTT
CASSELGQGNSPLHF
>TRBJ1-3|TRBD1|TRBV7-6|NA
TGTGCCAGCAGCTTAGTCCCGGGACAGGGGAAGAGCTCTGGAAACACCATATATTTT
CASSLVPGQGKSSGNTIYF
>TRBJ1-5|TRBD1|TRBV15|NA
TGTGCCACGGGGCCCCAGGGGGGAATACGTCAGCCCCAGCATTTT
CATGPQGGIRQPQHF
>TRBJ2-7|NA|TRBV10-2|NA
TGCGCCAGCAGTGAGTCGGCTGGCCAACCCTACGAGCAGTACTTC
CASSESAGQPYEQYF
>TRBJ1-2|NA|TRBV5-6|NA
TGTGCCAGCAGCCCGGACAGTAACTATGGCTACACCTTC
CASSPDSNYGYTF
>TRBJ1-1|TRBD1|TRBV5-1|NA
TGCGCCAGCAGCCTGACAGGGGAAGGGGCTTTCTTT
CASSLTGEGAFF
>TRBJ1-5|TRBD1|TRBV6-6|NA
TGTGCCAGCACCACAGGGACAGGGGATCAGCCCCAGCATTTT
CASTTGTGDQPQHF
>TRBJ2-5|TRBD2|TRBV4-1|once
TGCGCCAGCAGCCACGGGATAGCGGGGGGGCAAGAGACCCAGTACTTC
CASSHGIAGGQETQYF
>TRBJ2-7|TRBD1|TRBV18|NA
TGTGCCAGCTCGTTACGGTCATCACAGGGGTTCCCCTACGAGCAGTACTTC
CASSLRSSQGFPYEQYF
>TRBJ1-4|TRBD1|TRBV19|NA
TGTGCCAGTAGTACTATGACCATCGGGACAGATGAAAAACTGTTTTTT
CASSTMTIGTDEKLFF
>TRBJ1-5|NA|TRBV6-6|NA
TGTGCCAGCATAGGAGCCCTAAATCAGCCCCAGCATTTT
CASIGALNQPQHF
>TRBJ1-1|NA|TRBV2|NA
TGTGCCAGCAGCACATACCAAAGAGCTTTCTTT
CASSTYQRAFF
>TRBJ1-5|NA|TRBV19|NA
TGTGCCAGTAAAATGGGTGGCGGCCTAAGGGAGCAGCCCCAGCATTTT
CASKMGGGLREQPQHF
>TRBJ1-5|TRBD1|TRBV5-6|NA
TGTGCCAGCAGCTTAAAGGCGACAGGGAATGGACAGCCCCAGCATTTT
CASSLKATGNGQPQHF
>TRBJ2-2|NA|TRBV19|once
TGTGCCAGTAGTACCTCCGGACTCTACACCGGGGAGCTGTTTTTT
CASSTSGLYTGELFF
>TRBJ2-1|TRBD2|TRBV15|NA
TGTGCCACCAGCAGAGCCCTGACTAGCGGCAATGAGCAGTTCTTC
CATSRALTSGNEQFF
>TRBJ2-5|TRBD2|TRBV11-2|NA
TGTGCCAGCAGCTTTTTGTTTGGCGGGGGAGCCGCCCCTCAGTACTTC
CASSFLFGGGAAPQYF
>TRBJ2-5|NA|TRBV5-1|NA
TGCGCCAGCAGCTTCACCACAGGGCAGGGGACCCAGTACTTC
CASSFTTGQGTQYF
>TRBJ1-1|NA|TRBV5-4|NA
TGTGCCAGCAGCTTGGTAGGTTTCCAGGGCGCTTTCTTT
CASSLVGFQGAFF
>TRBJ2-1|TRBD2|TRBV5-1|few
TGCGCCAGCAGCCGTAGCGGGGGGGCCAACAATGAGCAGTTCTTC
CASSRSGGANNEQFF
>TRBJ2-5|NA|TRBV29-1|NA
TGCAGCGTTCAGGGGCTTTTGGGAGAGACCCAGTACTTC
CSVQGLLGETQYF
>TRBJ1-1|NA|TRBV5-6|few
TGTGCCAGCAGCATAGGACTTCGGAACACTGAAGCTTTCTTT
CASSIGLRNTEAFF
>TRBJ2-4|NA|TRBV7-6|NA
TGTGCCAGCAGCTTAGACAGTCCGGGGGTCCGCGGCAAAAACATTCAGTACTTC
CASSLDSPGVRGKNIQYF
>TRBJ1-1|NA|TRBV6-5|NA
TGTGCCAGCAGTTACTCGATACCAGGGTTGAACACTGAAGCTTTCTTT
CASSYSIPGLNTEAFF